The T cell receptor (beta chain) under discussion was sequenced for a study of neurological immune-mediated disorders. Findings and limits, study-wide: The repertoires of 18 of 34 multiple sclerosis patients were placed by phylogenetic grouping in a single related-CDR3 cluster, which may be a signature. In multiple sclerosis patients, the repertoire cluster was unrelated to clinical or MRI findings.

Synthesis of cDNA was accomplished via 5'RACE employing 10-nucleotide random UMIs. Via MiXCR, TCRdb re-called the 5' RACE reads, giving one row per CDR3 protein. The sample has 100,000 or so distinct CDR3 sequences, roughly 4% seen once. PBMCs stored at -80 C, numbering 2 million, were the origin of the unsorted libraries. Turning to this clonotype: No antigen is known for it.

The V end was cut by 0 bases, the J end by 9 bases, with 6 bases between. The CDR3 loop spans 13 amino acids. Germline-derived CDR1 and CDR2 are MNHEY and SVGAGI. The source of this sequence is a woman aged 18-30 years with multiple sclerosis. The chain has TRBV6-5 and TRBJ1-6; D remains unclear. The sequenced sample consisted of PBMCs. Here the CDR3 reads CASSYSAGSPLHF. The CDR3 DNA reads TGTGCCAGCAGTTACTCCGCGGGTTCACCCCTCCACTTT.